A selection of T cell receptor beta chains follows, all from one sample in a study of T cell changes during pregnancy in multiple sclerosis. TCRdb's table, derived via immunoSEQ multiplex PCR, lists solely in-frame clones and lacks some. This table holds approximately 51,000 clones, roughly 92% found once. The sequencing used CD4+ T cells from peripheral blood mononuclear cells, collected in the second trimester of pregnancy. Every receptor here comes from a female donor with multiple sclerosis, enrolled in a pregnancy study. Both conserved end residues are part of each CDR3. D genes are given only for firm matches. Rows give clone size only sometimes, using once, few, many, or a class for an expanded clone.

V gene: TRBV18
clone size: NA
D gene: NA
J gene: TRBJ1-4
CDR3 protein: CASSPNTGLGEKLFF
CDR3 DNA: TGTGCCAGCTCACCTAATACAGGGTTGGGGGAAAAACTGTTTTTT

V gene: TRBV13
clone size: NA
D gene: NA
J gene: TRBJ2-1
CDR3 protein: CASSLERMRTPRANEQFF
CDR3 DNA: TGTGCCAGCAGCTTAGAACGTATGCGTACACCGAGGGCCAATGAGCAGTTCTTC

V gene: TRBV9
clone size: NA
D gene: TRBD1
J gene: TRBJ1-4
CDR3 protein: CASSVAGTANEKLFF
CDR3 DNA: TGTGCCAGCAGCGTAGCTGGGACAGCTAATGAAAAACTGTTTTTT

V gene: TRBV9
clone size: NA
D gene: TRBD2
J gene: TRBJ2-7
CDR3 protein: CASSGPRGDIDEQYF
CDR3 DNA: TGTGCCAGCAGCGGCCCACGGGGGGATATTGACGAGCAGTACTTC

V gene: TRBV13
clone size: NA
D gene: TRBD1
J gene: TRBJ2-7
CDR3 protein: CASSSGQGDYEQYF
CDR3 DNA: TGTGCCAGCAGCTCGGGACAGGGGGACTACGAGCAGTACTTC

V gene: TRBV18
clone size: NA
D gene: NA
J gene: TRBJ2-3
CDR3 protein: CASSPGGGLRRDTQYF
CDR3 DNA: TGTGCCAGCTCACCAGGAGGCGGCCTCCGTAGAGATACGCAGTATTTT

V gene: TRBV30
clone size: NA
D gene: NA
J gene: TRBJ1-5
CDR3 protein: CAWGEGSNQPQHF
CDR3 DNA: TGTGCCTGGGGAGAGGGATCCAATCAGCCCCAGCATTTT

V gene: TRBV7-2
clone size: NA
D gene: TRBD2
J gene: TRBJ2-7
CDR3 protein: CASSIRPGGSYEQYF
CDR3 DNA: TGTGCCAGCAGCATTCGCCCGGGGGGCTCCTACGAGCAGTACTTC

V gene: TRBV6-5
clone size: NA
D gene: TRBD1
J gene: TRBJ1-2
CDR3 protein: CAIRDRDPYGYTF
CDR3 DNA: TGTGCCATCCGGGACAGGGACCCCTATGGCTACACCTTC

V gene: TRBV9
clone size: few
D gene: TRBD2
J gene: TRBJ2-5
CDR3 protein: CASSVGPRGNQETQYF
CDR3 DNA: TGTGCCAGCAGCGTTGGCCCGCGGGGGAACCAAGAGACCCAGTACTTC

V gene: TRBV7-2
clone size: NA
D gene: NA
J gene: TRBJ1-1
CDR3 protein: CASTPIYKGAFF
CDR3 DNA: TGTGCCAGCACCCCAATCTACAAGGGGGCTTTCTTT

V gene: TRBV5-4
clone size: once
D gene: NA
J gene: TRBJ2-7
CDR3 protein: CASSSQTRQADEQYF
CDR3 DNA: TGTGCCAGCAGCTCGCAAACTCGACAGGCTGACGAGCAGTACTTC

V gene: TRBV27
clone size: NA
D gene: NA
J gene: TRBJ2-3
CDR3 protein: CASSDPWAGADTQYF
CDR3 DNA: TGTGCCAGCAGTGACCCTTGGGCCGGGGCAGATACGCAGTATTTT

V gene: TRBV6-5
clone size: once
D gene: NA
J gene: TRBJ1-4
CDR3 protein: CASSYEGGNEKLFF
CDR3 DNA: TGTGCCAGCAGTTACGAGGGTGGTAATGAAAAACTGTTTTTT

V gene: TRBV11-2
clone size: NA
D gene: TRBD1
J gene: TRBJ2-6
CDR3 protein: CASSLDRAGANVLTF
CDR3 DNA: TGTGCCAGCAGCCTGGACAGGGCTGGGGCCAACGTCCTGACTTTC

V gene: TRBV13
clone size: NA
D gene: NA
J gene: TRBJ1-1
CDR3 protein: CASSLLWGDEAFF
CDR3 DNA: TGTGCCAGCAGCTTATTGTGGGGGGATGAAGCTTTCTTT

V gene: TRBV7-2
clone size: NA
D gene: NA
J gene: TRBJ2-3
CDR3 protein: CASSAYPRDTQYF
CDR3 DNA: TGTGCCAGCAGCGCGTACCCCAGGGATACGCAGTATTTT

V gene: TRBV6-5
clone size: once
D gene: NA
J gene: TRBJ1-2
CDR3 protein: CASSYSGGGLTYGYTF
CDR3 DNA: TGTGCCAGCAGTTACTCTGGGGGGGGGCTCACCTATGGCTACACCTTC

V gene: TRBV18
clone size: NA
D gene: TRBD1
J gene: TRBJ1-2
CDR3 protein: CASSPRVDRVYGYTF
CDR3 DNA: TGTGCCAGCTCACCACGTGTTGACAGGGTATATGGCTACACCTTC

V gene: TRBV7-2
clone size: NA
D gene: NA
J gene: TRBJ2-4
CDR3 protein: CASSLAIAKNIQYF
CDR3 DNA: TGTGCCAGCAGCTTAGCCATAGCCAAAAACATTCAGTACTTC

V gene: TRBV6-5
clone size: NA
D gene: NA
J gene: TRBJ1-1
CDR3 protein: CASRTVGLPLNGAFF
CDR3 DNA: TGTGCCAGCAGGACTGTTGGCCTGCCGCTTAACGGGGCTTTCTTT

V gene: TRBV6-1
clone size: NA
D gene: TRBD1
J gene: TRBJ1-5
CDR3 protein: CASSAGTGLQPQHF
CDR3 DNA: TGTGCCAGCAGCGCCGGGACAGGGCTTCAGCCCCAGCATTTT

V gene: TRBV5-5
clone size: NA
D gene: NA
J gene: TRBJ1-1
CDR3 protein: CASSLWVAGKTEAFF
CDR3 DNA: TGTGCCAGCAGCTTGTGGGTCGCGGGGAAAACTGAAGCTTTCTTT

V gene: TRBV5-1
clone size: NA
D gene: TRBD2
J gene: TRBJ2-5
CDR3 protein: CASSPGGTIQETQYF
CDR3 DNA: TGCGCCAGCAGCCCAGGCGGGACTATCCAAGAGACCCAGTACTTC

V gene: TRBV30
clone size: NA
D gene: TRBD2
J gene: TRBJ2-4
CDR3 protein: CAWSVQGTSGGSSF
CDR3 DNA: TGTGCCTGGAGTGTACAAGGGACTAGCGGGGGAAGTAGCTTC

V gene: TRBV7-9
clone size: NA
D gene: NA
J gene: TRBJ1-5
CDR3 protein: CASSLGFSGNQPQHF
CDR3 DNA: TGTGCCAGCAGCTTAGGATTTTCGGGCAATCAGCCCCAGCATTTT

V gene: TRBV18
clone size: NA
D gene: TRBD1
J gene: TRBJ2-6
CDR3 protein: CASSSTRQGSRTNSGANVLTF
CDR3 DNA: TGTGCCAGCTCATCGACTCGACAGGGAAGCCGTACTAACTCTGGGGCCAACGTCCTGACTTTC

V gene: TRBV7-2
clone size: NA
D gene: NA
J gene: TRBJ2-3
CDR3 protein: CASSPTRATDTQYF
CDR3 DNA: TGTGCCAGCAGCCCCACCCGAGCCACAGATACGCAGTATTTT

V gene: TRBV6-1
clone size: once
D gene: TRBD1
J gene: TRBJ2-2
CDR3 protein: CASLRDRGNTGELFF
CDR3 DNA: TGTGCCAGCCTCCGGGACAGGGGAAACACCGGGGAGCTGTTTTTT

V gene: TRBV4-3
clone size: NA
D gene: TRBD1
J gene: TRBJ2-2
CDR3 protein: CASSQPPGTANTGELFF
CDR3 DNA: TGCGCCAGCAGTCAACCGCCCGGGACAGCTAACACCGGGGAGCTGTTTTTT

V gene: TRBV29-1
clone size: once
D gene: NA
J gene: TRBJ1-5
CDR3 protein: CSVGRDSNQPQHF
CDR3 DNA: TGCAGCGTAGGGAGGGATAGCAATCAGCCCCAGCATTTT

V gene: TRBV18
clone size: NA
D gene: TRBD2
J gene: TRBJ2-3
CDR3 protein: CASSPLSTGTSLTDTQYF
CDR3 DNA: TGTGCCAGCTCACCCCTCTCGACAGGGACTAGCCTCACAGATACGCAGTATTTT

V gene: TRBV2
clone size: once
D gene: NA
J gene: TRBJ2-2
CDR3 protein: CASQKVGAGELFF
CDR3 DNA: TGTGCCAGCCAGAAGGTGGGAGCCGGGGAGCTGTTTTTT

V gene: TRBV27
clone size: NA
D gene: TRBD1
J gene: TRBJ1-5
CDR3 protein: CASSLQSRQGKDQPQHF
CDR3 DNA: TGTGCCAGCAGTTTGCAGTCCCGACAGGGAAAAGATCAGCCCCAGCATTTT

V gene: TRBV6-6
clone size: NA
D gene: TRBD1
J gene: TRBJ1-4
CDR3 protein: CASSTQTGGKKLFF
CDR3 DNA: TGTGCCAGCAGTACGCAGACAGGGGGGAAAAAACTGTTTTTT

V gene: TRBV6-6
clone size: NA
D gene: TRBD2
J gene: TRBJ2-7
CDR3 protein: CASSFSGATSYEQYF
CDR3 DNA: TGTGCCAGCAGTTTTAGCGGGGCTACCTCCTACGAGCAGTACTTC

V gene: TRBV6-4
clone size: NA
D gene: NA
J gene: TRBJ2-3
CDR3 protein: CASSDRSEADTQYF
CDR3 DNA: TGTGCCAGCAGTGACCGTAGTGAGGCAGATACGCAGTATTTT

V gene: TRBV28
clone size: NA
D gene: TRBD1
J gene: TRBJ2-6
CDR3 protein: CASSLTGGTNVLTF
CDR3 DNA: TGTGCCAGCAGTTTAACAGGGGGAACCAACGTCCTGACTTTC

V gene: TRBV4-1
clone size: NA
D gene: NA
J gene: TRBJ2-4
CDR3 protein: CASSQGLGVENIQYF
CDR3 DNA: TGCGCCAGCAGCCAAGGTTTAGGGGTGGAAAACATTCAGTACTTC

V gene: TRBV7-3
clone size: once
D gene: NA
J gene: TRBJ1-1
CDR3 protein: CASSLQTVENTEAFF
CDR3 DNA: TGTGCCAGCAGCCTTCAGACAGTTGAGAACACTGAAGCTTTCTTT

V gene: TRBV27
clone size: NA
D gene: TRBD1
J gene: TRBJ2-1
CDR3 protein: CASSSFRDRGSNEQFF
CDR3 DNA: TGTGCCAGCAGTTCATTCCGGGACAGGGGAAGCAATGAGCAGTTCTTC

V gene: TRBV29-1
clone size: NA
D gene: NA
J gene: TRBJ2-7
CDR3 protein: CSVATSSYEQYF
CDR3 DNA: TGCAGCGTTGCGACTAGCTCCTACGAGCAGTACTTC

V gene: TRBV19
clone size: once
D gene: NA
J gene: TRBJ2-5
CDR3 protein: CASSMSQQETQYF
CDR3 DNA: TGTGCCAGTAGTATGTCGCAGCAAGAGACCCAGTACTTC